Each of the 11 T cell receptor delta chains below was sequenced from the same sample in a study of γδ T cells in repeated Plasmodium falciparum infection. TCRdb re-called the multiplex PCR reads through CATT. The table includes 85,000 to 100,000 delta-chain clones, 0.85% to 1% detected once. Flow sorting of PBMC yielded separate Vgamma9/Vdelta2+ and Vdelta2-negative gammadelta T cell populations for bulk repertoire analysis. The sequencing sample was made of gamma-delta T cells from blood. The receptors were sampled from a pool of human donors (malaria-infected and uninfected, not separated).

For this clone: A far larger clone is one base from this, pointing to a likely read error. Other DNA sequences from this sample encode an identical CDR3 as well. The rearrangement joins TRDV2 to TRDJ1; 13 positions agree with TRDD3. The germline CDR1 and CDR2 sequences are GEAIGNYY and EKD. This CDR3 has 22 residues. In nucleotides, the CDR3 is TGTGCCTGTGACACCGTTCAACCCCACTGGGGGATACGCCCGAATCACACCGATAAACTCATTTTT. Translated, it gives CACDTVQPHWGIRPNHTDKLIF.

With respect to this clone: It is likely a read error: a sequence one base away is far more abundant. Other DNA sequences of this sample code for an identical CDR3. V gene TRDV1 combines with J gene TRDJ1; 7 bases agree with TRDD2. TCRdb records no J gene; here it was assigned by comparing the DNA to germline. The CDR3 runs to 23 residues. Trimming at V came to 3 bases and at J to 1 base, leaving 29 bases not matched to a gene. CDR1 TSWWSYY and CDR2 QGS come from the germline V gene. The CDR3 DNA is TGTGCTCTTGGGGAGCTTACTCTTCCTAAGGGGTCCAAGGTTATCGGGGGCACCGATAAACTCATCTTT. This translates into CALGELTLPKGSKVIGGTDKLIF.

The table lists this clone with a few counts. TCRdb lists the protein of a much larger clone for this DNA, which differs at residue 13, so this is likely a read error; the protein given here is translated from the DNA itself. This chain links TRDV1 with TRDJ1; 13 bases match TRDD3. Here the J gene came from matching the DNA to germline, since TCRdb omits it. This CDR3 region has 18 residues. Trimming at V came to 2 bases and at J to 3 bases, leaving 9 bases not matched to a gene. Germline CDR1 and CDR2: TSWWSYY and QGS. The CDR3 loop reads CALGESNKLGDTPDKLIF. The CDR3 region has the DNA TGTGCTCTTGGGGAATCAAATAAACTGGGGGATACGCCCGATAAACTCATCTTT.

This clone has just a few counts. TCRdb's entry gives the protein of a much larger clone, which mismatches this DNA's translation at residue 18, likely from a read error; the protein reported here is translated from the DNA. V usage is TRDV1 and J usage is TRDJ1; 8 nucleotides agree with TRDD3. Matching the DNA to germline supplied the J gene, which TCRdb does not give. Germline V gene lookup returns CDR1 TSWWSYY and CDR2 QGS. The CDR3 spans 21 residues. DNA of the CDR3: TGTGCTCTTGGGGAAAGGGCGAGAGCCCACTGGGGGTCCTTCCCCACCGATGAACTCATCTTT. It codes for CALGERARAHWGSFPTDELIF.

Details on this clone: The TCRdb protein, from a much larger clone, departs from this DNA's translation at residue 11, likely by read error; the protein shown derives from the DNA. The chain carries TRDV2 and TRDJ1; TRDD2 matches at 8 bases. TCRdb records no J gene; here it was assigned by comparing the DNA to germline. The ends lost 3 bases at V and 0 bases at J; junction bases unmatched: 17. The CDR3 consists of 19 residues. Germline V gene lookup returns CDR1 GEAIGNYY and CDR2 EKD. The CDR3 loop reads CACDPRFLHGAPYTDKLIF. The CDR3 DNA is TGTGCCTGTGACCCGCGCTTCCTACACGGGGCTCCGTACACCGATAAACTCATCTTT.

As regards this clone: A far larger clone lies a single base away; this is likely a read error. The identical CDR3 is also encoded by other nucleotide sequences in the sample. This chain connects TRDV2 to TRDJ1; 8 nucleotides match TRDD3. Germline CDR1 GEAIGNYY, CDR2 EKD. The V gene end was trimmed by 0 bases and the J gene end by 0 bases; junction bases not matched to a gene: 11. The CDR3 sequence is 18 residues long. This CDR3 reads CACDTLVTGGPYTDKLIF. The CDR3 DNA reads TGTGCCTGTGACACCCTTGTTACTGGGGGGCCTTACACCGATAAACTCATCTTT.

In this sample, this clone turned up many times. The protein that TCRdb holds for this DNA derives from a much larger clone and differs from the translated DNA at residue 4, which likely indicates a read error; the protein shown here is translated from the DNA. V usage is TRDV2 and J usage is TRDJ1; the match to TRDD3 covers 10 bases. The CDR3 contains 18 residues. The germline CDR1 and CDR2 sequences are GEAIGNYY and EKD. The CDR3 here is CACGTVGKGDTSTDKLIF. In DNA, the CDR3 is TGTGCCTGTGGCACCGTAGGGAAGGGGGATACGTCGACCGATAAACTCATCTTT.

In this sample, this clone turned up a few times. This sequence is one base from a far larger clone and is likely a read error. The sample has other DNA sequences that encode this CDR3 too. The genes are TRDV2 and TRDJ1; weak D call: TRDD3 (5 bases). V lost 3 bases to trimming and J lost 0 bases, with 22 bases between them. Per the germline V gene, CDR1 is GEAIGNYY and CDR2 is EKD. The CDR3 loop spans 18 amino acids. Written as DNA, the CDR3 is TGTGCCTGTGACTCTATGGGAGATAAGAGGGGGTACACCGATAAACTCATCTTT. Its translation: CACDSMGDKRGYTDKLIF.

The table lists this clone with many counts. The amino acid sequence in TCRdb belongs to a much larger clone and departs from this DNA's translation at residue 12, likely a sequencing read error; the sequence shown is translated from the DNA. This chain joins TRDV2 and TRDJ1, with TRDD3 identical over 8 bases. CDR1 is GEAIGNYY and CDR2 is EKD in the germline V gene. The CDR3 consists of 18 residues. V shed 0 bases and J 0 bases; nucleotides not matched to a gene: 11. CDR3 sequence (DNA): TGTGCCTGTGACACCGTCGCACTGGGGGCCCGGCACACCGATAAACTCATCTTT. It encodes CACDTVALGARHTDKLIF.

This clone showed up just a few times. A read error is likely here: a far larger clone is one base away. The identical CDR3 is also encoded by other nucleotide sequences in the sample. This chain uses TRDV2 with TRDJ3; TRDD3 matches 12 bases. Here the J gene came from matching the DNA to germline, since TCRdb omits it. The length of the CDR3 is 19 residues. Per germline, CDR1 GEAIGNYY and CDR2 EKD. CDR3 amino acids: CACDTVLGDTSWDTRQMFF. In nucleotides, the CDR3 is TGTGCCTGTGACACCGTACTGGGGGATACATCCTGGGACACCCGGCAGATGTTTTTC.

The chain carries TRDV2 and TRDJ1; 8 bases map to TRDD3. In the absence of a J gene in TCRdb, the DNA was matched to germline to assign it here. This CDR3 is built from 19 residues. After removal of 0 bases from V and 2 bases from J, the junction contained 16 bases not matched to a gene. Germline V CDR1 and CDR2: GEAIGNYY, EKD. CDR3 bases: TGTGCCTGTGACACCCTCGTACTGGGGGGTACGCGCAAGACCGATAAACTCATCTTT. It yields the protein CACDTLVLGGTRKTDKLIF.